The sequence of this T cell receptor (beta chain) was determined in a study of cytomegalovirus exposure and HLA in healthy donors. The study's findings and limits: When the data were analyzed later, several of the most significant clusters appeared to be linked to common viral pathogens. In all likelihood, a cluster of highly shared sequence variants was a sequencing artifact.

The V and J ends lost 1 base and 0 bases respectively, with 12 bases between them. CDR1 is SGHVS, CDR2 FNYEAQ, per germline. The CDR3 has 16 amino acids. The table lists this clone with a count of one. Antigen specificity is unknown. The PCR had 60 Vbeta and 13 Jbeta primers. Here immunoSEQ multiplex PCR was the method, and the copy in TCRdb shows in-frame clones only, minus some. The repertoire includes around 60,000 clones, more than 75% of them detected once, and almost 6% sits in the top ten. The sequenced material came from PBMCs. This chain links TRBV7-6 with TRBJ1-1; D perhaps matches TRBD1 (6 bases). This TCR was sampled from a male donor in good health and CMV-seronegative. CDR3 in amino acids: CASSLGPQGLNTEAFF. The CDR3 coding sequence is TGTGCCAGCAGCTTAGGCCCACAGGGATTGAACACTGAAGCTTTCTTT.